A selection of T cell receptor beta chains follows, all from one sample in a study of blood T cell repertoires in COVID-19. Profiled with immunoSEQ multiplex PCR; TCRdb holds only in-frame clones, not every one. The data contain under 300,000 clones, 65% to 90% of them singletons. Sequences were obtained from peripheral blood. All receptors derive from an elderly woman with active or convalescent COVID-19. The CDR3 runs from the conserved cysteine through the conserved F or W. The order of the fields is D gene, clone size, J gene, V gene, CDR3 protein, CDR3 DNA. The D gene is left open where the match is weak. Some rows mark clone size as missing; the rest say once, few, many or name a class of expanded clone.

>TRBD2|-|TRBJ2-1|TRBV20-1
CSASTGLAGGGYNEQFF
TGCAGTGCTAGTACGGGACTAGCGGGAGGGGGCTACAATGAGCAGTTCTTC
>TRBD1|-|TRBJ1-4|TRBV3-1/TRBV3-2
CASSRGTGGPTATNEKLFF
TGTGCCAGCAGCCGCGGGACAGGGGGCCCGACTGCAACTAATGAAAAACTGTTTTTT
>TRBD1|-|TRBJ1-4|TRBV19
CASTLQGAANEKLFF
TGTGCCAGTACCTTACAGGGGGCAGCTAATGAAAAACTGTTTTTT
>TRBD1|few|TRBJ1-1|TRBV5-6
CASSYVTGMAFF
TGTGCCAGCAGCTACGTGACAGGGATGGCTTTCTTT
>TRBD2|-|TRBJ2-7|TRBV3-1/TRBV3-2
CASSQAWASGGDNYEQYF
TGTGCCAGCAGCCAAGCGTGGGCTAGCGGGGGGGACAACTACGAGCAGTACTTC
>-|-|TRBJ1-2|TRBV5-1
CASSVDVRGYGYTF
TGCGCCAGCAGCGTGGACGTCAGGGGATATGGCTACACCTTC
>-|-|TRBJ2-7|TRBV2
CASRENTNPSYEQYF
TGTGCCAGCAGGGAAAATACAAACCCTTCCTACGAGCAGTACTTC
>-|-|TRBJ2-6|TRBV7-9
CASSERVFSGANVLTF
TGTGCCAGCAGCGAACGAGTTTTCTCTGGGGCCAACGTCCTGACTTTC
>TRBD2|-|TRBJ2-7|TRBV10-2
CASSEGRGGYEQYF
TGCGCCAGCAGTGAGGGGAGGGGTGGGTACGAGCAGTACTTC
>-|-|TRBJ1-1|TRBV30
CAWSVLFTGNTEAFF
TGTGCCTGGAGTGTACTGTTTACAGGGAACACTGAAGCTTTCTTT
>-|-|TRBJ1-2|TRBV30
CAWSPTTGHVVF
TGTGCCTGGAGTCCCACCACGGGACACGTTGTATTC
>-|-|TRBJ2-5|TRBV12-1
CASSYHRDQETQYF
TGTGCCAGCAGCTACCACAGGGACCAAGAGACCCAGTACTTC
>TRBD2|-|TRBJ2-2|TRBV30
CAWRETSGFTGELFF
TGTGCCTGGAGGGAGACTAGCGGGTTCACCGGGGAGCTGTTTTTT
>-|-|TRBJ2-5|TRBV5-1
CASSLGQGGETQYF
TGCGCCAGCAGCTTGGGTCAGGGGGGAGAGACCCAGTACTTC
>-|-|TRBJ2-1|TRBV28
CASSFRQGYRNEQFF
TGTGCCAGCAGTTTTAGGCAGGGATATAGGAATGAGCAGTTCTTC
>TRBD2|-|TRBJ2-7|TRBV3-1/TRBV3-2
CASSALAGGRREQYF
TGTGCCAGCAGTGCCTTAGCGGGGGGAAGACGGGAGCAGTACTTC
>TRBD1|-|TRBJ1-2|TRBV6-5
CASGQGGYGYTF
TGTGCCTCCGGACAGGGTGGCTATGGCTACACCTTC
>TRBD2|-|TRBJ2-3|TRBV18
CASSPGTSGRRTDTQYF
TGTGCCAGCTCCCCAGGGACTAGCGGGAGGAGGACAGATACGCAGTATTTT
>-|few|TRBJ2-7|TRBV19
CASSLAQGNTYEQYF
TGTGCCAGTAGTCTAGCCCAGGGTAACACCTACGAGCAGTACTTC
>-|-|TRBJ1-2|TRBV19
CASSIDVTANYGYTF
TGTGCCAGTAGTATAGACGTCACGGCTAACTATGGCTACACCTTC
>-|-|TRBJ2-7|TRBV28
CASSRPGDSYEQYF
TGTGCCAGCAGCCGGCCAGGGGACTCCTACGAGCAGTACTTC
>TRBD1|-|TRBJ2-7|TRBV3-1/TRBV3-2
CASSRQGARYEQYF
TGTGCCAGCAGCCGCCAGGGGGCGCGATACGAGCAGTACTTC
>-|-|TRBJ1-2|TRBV3-1/TRBV3-2
CASSQIGGRGDGYTF
TGTGCCAGCAGCCAAATTGGGGGCAGGGGAGATGGCTACACCTTC
>TRBD2|-|TRBJ2-7|TRBV28
CASSSPGGKTSGPDEQYF
TGTGCCAGCAGTTCACCGGGGGGGAAGACTAGCGGGCCCGACGAGCAGTACTTC
>TRBD1|-|TRBJ2-7|TRBV19
CASSKGQPSYEQYF
TGTGCCAGTAGCAAGGGACAGCCCTCCTACGAGCAGTACTTC
>TRBD1|-|TRBJ1-3|TRBV18
CASSPGTGDSGNTIYF
TGTGCCAGCTCACCGGGGACAGGGGATTCAGGAAACACCATATATTTT
>TRBD2|few|TRBJ2-1|TRBV19
CASNGLAGSEQFF
TGTGCCAGTAACGGACTAGCGGGAAGTGAGCAGTTCTTC
>TRBD1|-|TRBJ1-4|TRBV6-5
CASTGQGWEKLFF
TGTGCCAGCACAGGACAGGGTTGGGAAAAACTGTTTTTT
>-|-|TRBJ2-2|TRBV5-5
CASSLGPSTGELFF
TGTGCCAGCAGCTTGGGTCCCTCCACCGGGGAGCTGTTTTTT
>-|-|TRBJ1-1|TRBV18
CASSPSLGRVNTEAFF
TGTGCCAGCTCACCATCGTTGGGCAGGGTGAACACTGAAGCTTTCTTT
>-|-|TRBJ1-6|TRBV19
CASSSPGWGGTSLHF
TGTGCCAGTAGTAGCCCCGGTTGGGGAGGAACGTCCCTCCACTTT
>-|few|TRBJ1-3|TRBV28
CASSFADTRRHSGNTIYF
TGTGCCAGCAGTTTCGCGGACACCCGCCGACACTCTGGAAACACCATATATTTT
>-|-|TRBJ1-2|TRBV28
CASSLAGANYGYTF
TGTGCCAGCAGTTTAGCGGGAGCTAACTATGGCTACACCTTC
>-|-|TRBJ1-5|TRBV2
CASTSGRSQPQHF
TGTGCCAGCACCTCGGGTAGAAGCCAGCCCCAGCATTTT
>-|-|TRBJ2-2|TRBV29-1
CSVDVQNTGELFF
TGCAGCGTTGATGTACAGAACACCGGGGAGCTGTTTTTT
>TRBD1|-|TRBJ1-2|TRBV5-1
CASSFMTGIGYTF
TGCGCCAGCAGCTTTATGACAGGGATTGGCTACACCTTC
>TRBD1|-|TRBJ2-3|TRBV19
CASSFQTGVGTDTQYF
TGTGCCAGTAGTTTTCAGACAGGGGTGGGCACAGATACGCAGTATTTT
>TRBD1|-|TRBJ2-1|TRBV27
CASSSTGTGGYNEQFF
TGTGCCAGCAGTTCCACCGGGACAGGTGGATACAATGAGCAGTTCTTC
>TRBD2|few|TRBJ2-7|TRBV28
CASSLSGGSYEQYF
TGTGCCAGCAGTTTAAGCGGGGGCTCCTACGAGCAGTACTTC
>-|-|TRBJ2-1|TRBV5-1
CASSLGWLSYNEQFF
TGCGCCAGCAGCTTGGGCTGGCTCTCCTACAATGAGCAGTTCTTC
>-|-|TRBJ2-7|TRBV7-6
CASSRPRGVSNEQYF
TGTGCCAGCAGCCGACCCAGGGGAGTTTCTAACGAGCAGTACTTC
>-|-|TRBJ1-2|TRBV20-1
CSANYGYTF
TGCAGCGCGAACTATGGCTACACCTTC
>TRBD2|-|TRBJ2-3|TRBV28
CASSSSGRGADTQYF
TGTGCCAGCAGTTCAAGCGGGAGGGGGGCAGATACGCAGTATTTT
>TRBD1|-|TRBJ1-6|TRBV28
CASSSPGQGGLSSPLHF
TGTGCCAGCAGTTCTCCGGGACAGGGCGGTTTGAGTTCACCCCTCCACTTT
>-|-|TRBJ1-1|TRBV4-1
CASSQEPLGARAFF
TGCGCCAGCAGCCAAGAGCCTCTTGGGGCAAGAGCTTTCTTT
>-|-|TRBJ1-6|TRBV3-1/TRBV3-2
CASSRGNGSPLHF
TGTGCCAGCAGCCGGGGCAATGGTTCACCCCTCCACTTT
>TRBD1|-|TRBJ1-5|TRBV25-1
CASSDPRTGDQPQHF
TGTGCCAGCAGTGATCCACGGACAGGGGATCAGCCCCAGCATTTT
>-|-|TRBJ2-1|TRBV5-1
CASSLGRGGYGEQFF
TGCGCCAGCAGCTTGGGCCGGGGAGGTTATGGTGAGCAGTTCTTC
>-|-|TRBJ1-5|TRBV7-2
CASSLAGGRNQPQHF
TGTGCCAGCAGCTTAGCGGGGGGTCGGAATCAGCCCCAGCATTTT
>TRBD2|-|TRBJ2-1|TRBV9
CASSPGTSGSYNEQFF
TGTGCCAGCAGCCCCGGGACTAGCGGGAGCTACAATGAGCAGTTCTTC
>-|-|TRBJ2-7|TRBV5-1
CASSLTASSYEQYF
TGCGCCAGCAGCCTGACAGCCAGCTCCTACGAGCAGTACTTC
>-|-|TRBJ1-3|TRBV28
CASSLPRTAGNTIYF
TGTGCCAGCAGTTTACCCCGGACAGCTGGAAACACCATATATTTT
>TRBD2|-|TRBJ2-2|TRBV3-1/TRBV3-2
CASSPRLAITGELFF
TGTGCCAGCAGCCCGAGACTAGCGATCACCGGGGAGCTGTTTTTT
>-|-|TRBJ1-6|TRBV28
CASSFGGYGSPLHF
TGTGCCAGCAGTTTCGGAGGGTACGGGTCACCCCTCCACTTT
>TRBD1|-|TRBJ1-2|TRBV6-5
CASSGQGYGYTF
TGTGCCAGCAGCGGACAGGGATATGGCTACACCTTC
>-|-|TRBJ1-2|TRBV5-6
CASSRLGGYTF
TGTGCCAGCAGCCGACTAGGTGGCTACACCTTC
>TRBD2|-|TRBJ2-1|TRBV5-5
CASSLGLAGVEQFF
TGTGCCAGCAGCCTGGGACTAGCGGGAGTTGAGCAGTTCTTC
>TRBD1|-|TRBJ1-1|TRBV28
CASSLGTGWTEAFF
TGTGCCAGCAGTCTAGGGACAGGGTGGACTGAAGCTTTCTTT
>-|-|TRBJ1-2|TRBV24-1
CATSDGGANYGYTF
TGTGCCACCAGTGACGGGGGAGCTAACTATGGCTACACCTTC